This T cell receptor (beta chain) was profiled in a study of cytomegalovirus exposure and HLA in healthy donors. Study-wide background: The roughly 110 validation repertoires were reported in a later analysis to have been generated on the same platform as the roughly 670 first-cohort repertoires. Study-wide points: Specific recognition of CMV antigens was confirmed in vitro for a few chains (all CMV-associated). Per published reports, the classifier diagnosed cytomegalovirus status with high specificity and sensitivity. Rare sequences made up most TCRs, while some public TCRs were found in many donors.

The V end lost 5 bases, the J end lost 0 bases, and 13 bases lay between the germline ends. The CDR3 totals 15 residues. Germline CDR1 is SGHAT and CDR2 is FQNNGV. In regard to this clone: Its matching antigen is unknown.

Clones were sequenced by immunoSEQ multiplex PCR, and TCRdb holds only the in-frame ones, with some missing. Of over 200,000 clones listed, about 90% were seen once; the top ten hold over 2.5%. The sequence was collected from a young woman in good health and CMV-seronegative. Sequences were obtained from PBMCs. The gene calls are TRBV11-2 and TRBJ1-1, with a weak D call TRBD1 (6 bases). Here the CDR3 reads CASSPGQSLNTEAFF. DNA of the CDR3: TGTGCCAGCAGCCCAGGACAGTCACTGAACACTGAAGCTTTCTTT. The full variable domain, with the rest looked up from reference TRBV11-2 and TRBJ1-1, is EAGVAQSPRYKIIEKRQSVAFWCNPISGHATLYWYQQILGQGPKLLIQFQNNGVVDDSQLPKDRFSAERLKGVDSTLKIQPAKLEDSAVYLCASSPGQSLNTEAFFGQGTRLTVV.